This T cell receptor (beta chain) was observed in a study of a mutant IDH1 vaccine in newly diagnosed glioma (TCRdb year 2021). With regard to the full study: Across visits V03 through V10, patients got a total of eight vaccinations, given in weeks 1, 3, 5, 7, 11, 15, 19 and 23. Vaccination started 4-6 weeks after radiotherapy alone, or was given together with temozolomide cycles in the groups whose treatment included chemotherapy. Of the approximately 29 treated patients, around 62% were male and approximately 38% were female, and a mean age of 40.4 years was recorded. Before enrollment, patients had received standard therapy of radiotherapy alone, temozolomide alone, or radiochemotherapy with temozolomide; most received the combination. Peripheral blood samples were drawn at six visits, namely V03 (baseline), V05, V07, V10, V12 and V13. Longitudinal TCRB deep sequencing was done for 25 to 30 treated patients, wherever samples were available for exploratory analyses.

Beyond this particular receptor, the publication reports: The authors noted that analyses of patient blood samples could not be reproduced because of sample limitations. PBMC samples for TCRB deep sequencing were selected based on availability. Pseudoprogression appeared unrelated to alterations in the top peripheral T cell clonotypes detected by TCRB sequencing. Across multiple MHC alleles, vaccine-induced immune responses were seen in approximately 93% of patients.

From a lookup of the germline V gene (reference sequence), CDR1 and CDR2 are SSHAT and FNYEAQ. Taken from cysteine to phenylalanine, the CDR3 has 16 residues. The retained sequence is limited to the CDR3, 48 bases, with the frame set at the first base. What the time point label conveys for this sample: week 23, last vaccination. Each vaccine dose, consisting of 300 ug of a 20-mer mutant IDH1 peptide in Montanide, was administered subcutaneously with topical imiquimod. All donors had newly diagnosed IDH1-mutant astrocytomas of WHO grade 3 or 4 that showed loss of nuclear ATRX. The samples were drawn from NOA16, a multicentre, single-arm, open-label phase I trial in Germany that tested a mutant IDH1 peptide vaccine in humans for the first time. The DNeasy Blood and Tissue Kit was used to extract genomic DNA from EDTA blood for TCRB sequencing. Turning to this clone: Its recognized antigen is unknown. The junction shows a germline mismatch at one end, possibly a read error.

The library was made by the immunoSEQ multiplex PCR assay. Rearranged TCR beta chain sequences were amplified using the hsTCRB Kit according to the manufacturer's protocol. Sequencing of TCRB libraries was carried out on an Illumina MiSeq. The original pipeline was this. The kit vendor's proprietary platform handled demultiplexing, trimming and gene mapping. TCRdb provides this immuneACCESS table in a form limited to in-frame rearrangements. Some clones are lacking; in checked studies, under half of them reflect an unresolved V gene, and why the rest are absent is not known. V, J and clone size were drawn from that table, and D and trimming were deduced from the DNA. In all, the sample holds around 40,000 clones, and 78% of those were seen once. Around 6.5% of the sample lies in the top ten.

The TCR was taken from a middle-aged woman with glioma. Some clones in this sample may be carry-over from other donors' samples. The chain uses TRBV7-7 and TRBJ1-5; the best D guess is TRBD1, with 5 bases matching. This specimen consisted of PBMCs, obtained from a glioma patient whose treatment included an IDH1 peptide vaccine. The CDR3 reads as follows: CASSLVDRNSNQPQHF. The nucleotide sequence is TGTGCTAGCAGCTTAGTAGACAGAAATAGCAATCAGCCCCAGCATTTT.